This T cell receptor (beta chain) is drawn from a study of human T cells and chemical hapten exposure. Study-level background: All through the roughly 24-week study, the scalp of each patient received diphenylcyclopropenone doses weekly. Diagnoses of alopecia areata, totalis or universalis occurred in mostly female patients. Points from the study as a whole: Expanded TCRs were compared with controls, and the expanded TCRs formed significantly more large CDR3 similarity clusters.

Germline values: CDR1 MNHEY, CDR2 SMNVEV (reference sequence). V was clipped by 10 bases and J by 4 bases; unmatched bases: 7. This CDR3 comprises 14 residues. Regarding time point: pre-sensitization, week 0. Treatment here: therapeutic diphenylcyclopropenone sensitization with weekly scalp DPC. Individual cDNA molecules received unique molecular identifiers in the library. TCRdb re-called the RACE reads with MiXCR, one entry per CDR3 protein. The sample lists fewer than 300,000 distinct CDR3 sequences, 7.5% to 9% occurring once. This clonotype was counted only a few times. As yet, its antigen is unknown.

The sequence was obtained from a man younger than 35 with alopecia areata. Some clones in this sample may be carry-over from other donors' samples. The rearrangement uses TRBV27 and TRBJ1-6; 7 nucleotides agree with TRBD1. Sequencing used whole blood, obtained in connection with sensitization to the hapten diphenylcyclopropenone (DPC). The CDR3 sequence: CATRTGPYNSPLHF. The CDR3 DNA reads TGTGCCACACGGACAGGACCTTATAATTCACCCCTCCACTTT.